The clone carrying this TCR beta chain was recorded many times. Its specificity is not known. The donors were all healthy and Caucasian. In TCRdb, the 5' RACE reads were re-called with MiXCR into one record per CDR3 protein. The sample shows about 530,000 distinct CDR3 sequences, 20% to 25% of them seen only once. These data are taken from a study of identical twins. Findings of the study overall: Out-of-frame alpha sequences shared by twins showed excess low generation probability.

CDR1 is SGHTA, CDR2 FQGNSA, per germline. This CDR3 contains 13 residues. V lost 1 base and J 2 bases, leaving 4 bases between the germline ends. The same sample was also studied in work on yellow fever vaccine responses in identical twins.

Sequenced sample: CD4+ T cells sorted from blood. This sequence originates from a woman aged 18-35 years in good health. The chain employs TRBV7-2 and TRBJ2-3; D is unresolved. The CDR3, as DNA: TGTGCCAGCAGCTTAGACTACACAGATACGCAGTATTTT. Residues: CASSLDYTDTQYF.